The T cell receptor (beta chain) described here comes from a study of cytomegalovirus exposure and HLA in healthy donors. Use of 60 Vbeta and 13 Jbeta primers characterized the PCR. Sequenced by immunoSEQ multiplex PCR; TCRdb stores in-frame clones only, minus some. The sample carries fewer than 250,000 clones, roughly 77% recorded once. Notes on this clone: This CDR3 is also generated by other DNA sequences in the sample.

Source material: PBMCs. The source of this sequence is a woman under 40 in good health and CMV-seropositive.

CDR3 sequence reads: CASSRTGSYEQYF. CDR3 sequence (DNA): TGTGCCAGCAGTCGGACAGGGTCCTACGAGCAGTACTTC. This chain joins TRBV6-1 and TRBJ2-7, with 8 nucleotides matching TRBD1. Trimming took 5 bases from V and 1 from J; bases not matched to a gene: 1. Germline assignment: CDR1 MNHNS and CDR2 SASEGT. The CDR3 spans 13 residues.